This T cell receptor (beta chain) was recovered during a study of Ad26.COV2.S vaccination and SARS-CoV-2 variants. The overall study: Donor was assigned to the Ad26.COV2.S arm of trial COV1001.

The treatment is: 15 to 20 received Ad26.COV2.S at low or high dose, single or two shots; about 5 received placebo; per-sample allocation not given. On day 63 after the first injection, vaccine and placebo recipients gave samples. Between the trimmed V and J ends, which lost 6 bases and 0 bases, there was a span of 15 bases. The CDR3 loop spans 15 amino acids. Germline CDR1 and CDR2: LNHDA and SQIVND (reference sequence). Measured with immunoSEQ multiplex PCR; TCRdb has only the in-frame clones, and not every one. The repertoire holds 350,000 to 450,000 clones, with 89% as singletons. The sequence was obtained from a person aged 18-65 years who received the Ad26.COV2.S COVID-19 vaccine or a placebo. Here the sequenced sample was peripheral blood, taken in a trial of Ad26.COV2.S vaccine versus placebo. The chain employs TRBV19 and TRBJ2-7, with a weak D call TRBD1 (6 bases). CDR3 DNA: TGTGCCAGTAGGACTGTTGACAGGAGCTCCTACGAGCAGTACTTC. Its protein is CASRTVDRSSYEQYF.